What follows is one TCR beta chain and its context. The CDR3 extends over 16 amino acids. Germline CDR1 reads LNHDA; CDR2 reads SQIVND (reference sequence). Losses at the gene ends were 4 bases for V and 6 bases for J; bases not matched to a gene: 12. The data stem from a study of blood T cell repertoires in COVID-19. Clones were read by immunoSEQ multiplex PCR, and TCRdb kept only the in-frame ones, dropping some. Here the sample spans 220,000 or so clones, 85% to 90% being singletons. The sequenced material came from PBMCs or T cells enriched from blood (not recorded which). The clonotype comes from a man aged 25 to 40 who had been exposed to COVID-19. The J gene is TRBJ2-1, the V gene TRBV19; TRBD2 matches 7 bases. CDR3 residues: CASSTQRGTFPNEQFF. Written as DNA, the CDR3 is TGTGCCAGTAGTACCCAGCGGGGCACCTTCCCCAATGAGCAGTTCTTC.